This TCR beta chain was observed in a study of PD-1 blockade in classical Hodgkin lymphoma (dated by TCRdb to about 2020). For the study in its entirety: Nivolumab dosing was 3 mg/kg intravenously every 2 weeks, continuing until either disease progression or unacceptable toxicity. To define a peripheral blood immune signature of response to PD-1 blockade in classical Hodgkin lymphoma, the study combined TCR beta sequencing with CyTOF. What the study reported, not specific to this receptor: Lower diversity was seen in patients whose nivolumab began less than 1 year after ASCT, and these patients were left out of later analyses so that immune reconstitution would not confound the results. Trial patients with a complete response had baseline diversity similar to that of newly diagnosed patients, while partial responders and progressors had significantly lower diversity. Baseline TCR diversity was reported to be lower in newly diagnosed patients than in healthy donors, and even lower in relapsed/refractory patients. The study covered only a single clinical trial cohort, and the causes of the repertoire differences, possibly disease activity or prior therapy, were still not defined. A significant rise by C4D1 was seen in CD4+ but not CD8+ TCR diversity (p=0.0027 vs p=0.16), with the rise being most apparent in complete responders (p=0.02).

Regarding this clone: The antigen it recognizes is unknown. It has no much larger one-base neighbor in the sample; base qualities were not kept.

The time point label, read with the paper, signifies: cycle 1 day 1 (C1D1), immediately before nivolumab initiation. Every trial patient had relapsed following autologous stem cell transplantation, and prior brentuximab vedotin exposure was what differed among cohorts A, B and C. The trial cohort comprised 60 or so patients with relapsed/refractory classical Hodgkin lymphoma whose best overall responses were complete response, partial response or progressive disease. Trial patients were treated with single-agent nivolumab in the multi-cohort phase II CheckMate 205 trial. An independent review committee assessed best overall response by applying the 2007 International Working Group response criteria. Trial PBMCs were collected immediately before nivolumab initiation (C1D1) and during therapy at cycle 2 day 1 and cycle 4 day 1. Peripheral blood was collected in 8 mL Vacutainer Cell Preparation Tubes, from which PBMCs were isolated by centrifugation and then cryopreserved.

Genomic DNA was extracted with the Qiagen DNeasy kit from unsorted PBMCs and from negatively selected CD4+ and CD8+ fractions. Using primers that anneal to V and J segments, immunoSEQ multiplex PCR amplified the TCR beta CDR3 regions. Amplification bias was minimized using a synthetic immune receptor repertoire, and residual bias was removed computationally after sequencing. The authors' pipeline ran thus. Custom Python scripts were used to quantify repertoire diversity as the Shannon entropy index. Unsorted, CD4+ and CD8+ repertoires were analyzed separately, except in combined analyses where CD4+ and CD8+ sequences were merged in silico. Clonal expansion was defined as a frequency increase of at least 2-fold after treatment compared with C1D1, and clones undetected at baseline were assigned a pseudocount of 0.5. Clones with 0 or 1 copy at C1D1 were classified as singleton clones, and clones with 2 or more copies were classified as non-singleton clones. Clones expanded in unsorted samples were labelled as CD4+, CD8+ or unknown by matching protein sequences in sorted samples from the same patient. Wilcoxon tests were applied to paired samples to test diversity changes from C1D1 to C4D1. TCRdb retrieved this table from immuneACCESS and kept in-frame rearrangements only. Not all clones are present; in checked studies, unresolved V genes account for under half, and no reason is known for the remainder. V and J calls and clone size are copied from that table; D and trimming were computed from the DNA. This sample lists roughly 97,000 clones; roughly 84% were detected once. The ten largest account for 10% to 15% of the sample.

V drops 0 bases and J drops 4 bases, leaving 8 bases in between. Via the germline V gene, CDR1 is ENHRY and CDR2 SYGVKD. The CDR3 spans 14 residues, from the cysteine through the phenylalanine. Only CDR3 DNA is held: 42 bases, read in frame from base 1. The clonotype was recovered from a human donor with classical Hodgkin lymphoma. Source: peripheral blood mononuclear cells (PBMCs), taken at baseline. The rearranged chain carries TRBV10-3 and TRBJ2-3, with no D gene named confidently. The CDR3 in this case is CAISESDGADTQYF. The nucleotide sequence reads TGTGCCATCAGTGAGTCAGATGGGGCAGATACGCAGTATTTT.